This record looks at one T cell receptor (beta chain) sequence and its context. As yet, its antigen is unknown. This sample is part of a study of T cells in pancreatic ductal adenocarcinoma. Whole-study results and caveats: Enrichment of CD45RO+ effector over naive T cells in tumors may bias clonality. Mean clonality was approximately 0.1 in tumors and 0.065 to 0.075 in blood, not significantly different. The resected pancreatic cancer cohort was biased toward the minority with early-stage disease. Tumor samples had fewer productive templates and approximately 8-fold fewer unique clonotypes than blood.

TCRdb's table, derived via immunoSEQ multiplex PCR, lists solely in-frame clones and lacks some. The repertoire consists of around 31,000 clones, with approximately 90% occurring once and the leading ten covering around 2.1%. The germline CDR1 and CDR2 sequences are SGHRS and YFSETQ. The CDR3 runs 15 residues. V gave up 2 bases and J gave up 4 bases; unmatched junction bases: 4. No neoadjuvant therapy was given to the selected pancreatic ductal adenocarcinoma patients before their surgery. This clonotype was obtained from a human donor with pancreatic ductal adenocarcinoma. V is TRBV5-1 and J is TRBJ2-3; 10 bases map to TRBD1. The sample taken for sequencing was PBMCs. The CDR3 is CASSFSGTGADTQYF. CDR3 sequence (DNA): TGCGCCAGCAGCTTCTCCGGGACAGGGGCAGATACGCAGTATTTT.